In its sample, the clone carrying this T cell receptor (beta chain) was seen once. These data belong to a study of CD8 T cells in Susac syndrome. The CDR3 consists of 14 residues. CDR1 is DFQATT, CDR2 SNEGSKA, per germline (reference sequence). Trimming left V 0 bases short and J 0 bases short, with 6 bases between. A quantity of roughly 0.5 to 1 ug RNA underwent reverse transcription using random hexamers. Via MiXCR, TCRdb re-called the immunoSEQ multiplex PCR reads, giving one row per CDR3 protein. Found here are about 90,000 distinct CDR3 sequences, approximately 96% of them singletons; the top ten hold 0.55% to 0.75%. Under recently defined diagnostic criteria, the patients with Susac syndrome qualified as having definite or probable disease.

The rearrangement links TRBV20-1 to TRBJ1-5; D gene unclear. The receptor's source is a human donor with Susac syndrome. The sample comprised CD8+ T cells from PBMCs. CDR3 DNA sequence: TGCAGTGCTAGAGAACAGTTTAGCAATCAGCCCCAGCATTTT. Its protein is CSAREQFSNQPQHF.